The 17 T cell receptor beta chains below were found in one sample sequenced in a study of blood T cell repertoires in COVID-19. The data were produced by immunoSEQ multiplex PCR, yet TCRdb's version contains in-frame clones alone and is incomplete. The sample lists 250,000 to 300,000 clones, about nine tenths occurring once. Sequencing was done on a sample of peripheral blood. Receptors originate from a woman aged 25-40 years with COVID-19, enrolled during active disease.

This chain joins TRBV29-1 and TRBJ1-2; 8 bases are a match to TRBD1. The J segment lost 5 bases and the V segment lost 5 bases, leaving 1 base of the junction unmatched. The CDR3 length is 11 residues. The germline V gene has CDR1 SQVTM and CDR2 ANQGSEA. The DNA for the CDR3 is TGCAGCGTTAGACAGGGGTATGGCTACACCTTC. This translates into CSVRQGYGYTF. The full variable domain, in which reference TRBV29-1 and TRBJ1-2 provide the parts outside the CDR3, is SAVISQKPSRDICQRGTSLTIQCQVDSQVTMMFWYRQQPGQSLTLIATANQGSEATYESGFVIDKFPISRPNLTFSTLTVSNMSPEDSSIYLCSVRQGYGYTFGSGTRLTVV.

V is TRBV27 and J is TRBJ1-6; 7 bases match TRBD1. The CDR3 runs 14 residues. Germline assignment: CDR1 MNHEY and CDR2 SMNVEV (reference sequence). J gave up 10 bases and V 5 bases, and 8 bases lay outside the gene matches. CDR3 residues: CASSIRQGRSPLHF. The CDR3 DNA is TGTGCCAGCAGTATTCGACAGGGTCGATCACCCCTCCACTTT.

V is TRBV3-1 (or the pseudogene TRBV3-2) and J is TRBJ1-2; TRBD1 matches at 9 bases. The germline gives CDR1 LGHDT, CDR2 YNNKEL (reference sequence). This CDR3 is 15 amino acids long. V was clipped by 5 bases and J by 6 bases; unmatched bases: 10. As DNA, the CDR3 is TGTGCCAGCAGCGCCCGGGACAGGGAGTTCAATGGCTACACCTTC. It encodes CASSARDREFNGYTF.

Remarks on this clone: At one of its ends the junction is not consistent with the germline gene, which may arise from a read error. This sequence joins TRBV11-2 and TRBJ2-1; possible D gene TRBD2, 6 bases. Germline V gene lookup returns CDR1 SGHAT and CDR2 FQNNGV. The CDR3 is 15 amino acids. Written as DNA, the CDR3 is TGTGCCAACAGCTTAGGGAGGAGACCGACCAATGAGCAGTTCTTC. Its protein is CANSLGRRPTNEQFF.

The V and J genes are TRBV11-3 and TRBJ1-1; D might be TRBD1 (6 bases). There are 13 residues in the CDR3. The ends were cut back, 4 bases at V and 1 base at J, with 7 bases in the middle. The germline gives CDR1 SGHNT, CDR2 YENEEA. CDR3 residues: CASSSTGNTEAFF. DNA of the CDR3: TGTGCCAGCAGCTCGACAGGGAACACTGAAGCTTTCTTT.

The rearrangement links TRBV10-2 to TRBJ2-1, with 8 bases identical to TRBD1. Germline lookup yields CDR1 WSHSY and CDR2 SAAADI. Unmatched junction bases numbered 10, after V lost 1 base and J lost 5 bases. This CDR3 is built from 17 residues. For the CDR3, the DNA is TGCGCCAGCAGTGAGTGGTCTTACGGACAGGGAGACAATGAGCAGTTCTTC. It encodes CASSEWSYGQGDNEQFF.

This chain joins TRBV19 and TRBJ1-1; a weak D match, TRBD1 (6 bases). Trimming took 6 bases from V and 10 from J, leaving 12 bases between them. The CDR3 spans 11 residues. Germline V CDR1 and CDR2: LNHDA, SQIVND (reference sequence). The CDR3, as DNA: TGTGCCAGTAGCCCCGGACAGAGAGCTTTCTTT. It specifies CASSPGQRAFF.

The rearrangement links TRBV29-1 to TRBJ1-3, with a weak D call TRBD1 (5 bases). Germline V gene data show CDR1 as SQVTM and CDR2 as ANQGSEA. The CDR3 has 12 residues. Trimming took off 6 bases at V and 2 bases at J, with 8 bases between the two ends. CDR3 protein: CSVGTTGNTIYF. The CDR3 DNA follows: TGCAGCGTCGGGACTACTGGAAACACCATATATTTT.

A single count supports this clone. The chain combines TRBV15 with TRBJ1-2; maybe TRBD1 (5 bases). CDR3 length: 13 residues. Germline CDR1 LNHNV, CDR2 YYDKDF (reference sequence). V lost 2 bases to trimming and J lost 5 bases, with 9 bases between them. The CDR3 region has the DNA TGTGCCACCAGCAGAAGACAGAGTTATGGCTACACCTTC. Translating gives CATSRRQSYGYTF.

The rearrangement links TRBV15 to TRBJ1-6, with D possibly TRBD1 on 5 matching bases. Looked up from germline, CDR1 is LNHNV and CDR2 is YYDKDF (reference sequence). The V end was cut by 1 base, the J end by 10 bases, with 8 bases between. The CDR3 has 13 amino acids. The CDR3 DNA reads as TGTGCCACCAGCAGAGCCAGGGTGTCACCCCTCCACTTT. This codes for CATSRARVSPLHF.

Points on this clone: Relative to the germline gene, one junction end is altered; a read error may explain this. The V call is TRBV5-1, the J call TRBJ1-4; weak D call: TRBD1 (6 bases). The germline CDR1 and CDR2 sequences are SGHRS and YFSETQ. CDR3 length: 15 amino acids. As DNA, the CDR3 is TGCGCCAGCAGATTGGGCGGACAGTATAATGAAAAACTGTTTTTT. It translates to CASRLGGQYNEKLFF. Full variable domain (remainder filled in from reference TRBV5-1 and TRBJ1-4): KAGVTQTPRYLIKTRGQQVTLSCSPISGHRSVSWYQQTPGQGLQFLFEYFSETQRNKGNFPGRFSGRQFSNSRSEMNVSTLELGDSALYLCASRLGGQYNEKLFFGSGTQLSVL.

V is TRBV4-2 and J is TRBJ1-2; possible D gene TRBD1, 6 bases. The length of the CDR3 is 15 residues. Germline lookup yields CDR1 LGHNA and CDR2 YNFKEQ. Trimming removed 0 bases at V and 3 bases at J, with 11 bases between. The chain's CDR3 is CASSQDREGDYGYTF. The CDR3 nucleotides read TGTGCCAGCAGCCAAGATCGGGAGGGGGACTATGGCTACACCTTC.

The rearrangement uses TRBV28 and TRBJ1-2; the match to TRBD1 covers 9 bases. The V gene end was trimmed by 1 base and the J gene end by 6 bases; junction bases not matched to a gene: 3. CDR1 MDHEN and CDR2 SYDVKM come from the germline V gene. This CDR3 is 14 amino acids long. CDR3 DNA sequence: TGTGCCAGCAGTTTATTCACAGGGGGCAATGGCTACACCTTC. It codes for CASSLFTGGNGYTF.

For the CDR3, the DNA is TGTGCCACCAGCAGAGGAGCGGGGCGAGCGAATGAGCAGTTCTTC. This codes for CATSRGAGRANEQFF. The gene calls are TRBV15 and TRBJ2-1; 7 bases align to TRBD2. Germline assignment: CDR1 LNHNV and CDR2 YYDKDF (reference sequence). V shed 1 base, J shed 7 bases, and the junction held 7 bases outside the gene matches. This CDR3 has 15 residues.

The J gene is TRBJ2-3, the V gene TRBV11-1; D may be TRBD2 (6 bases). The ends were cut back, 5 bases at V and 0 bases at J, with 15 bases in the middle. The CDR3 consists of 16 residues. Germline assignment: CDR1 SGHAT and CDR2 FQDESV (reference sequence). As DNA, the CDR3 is TGTGCCAGCAGCATACGACGGGGGACTAGCACAGATACGCAGTATTTT. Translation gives CASSIRRGTSTDTQYF.

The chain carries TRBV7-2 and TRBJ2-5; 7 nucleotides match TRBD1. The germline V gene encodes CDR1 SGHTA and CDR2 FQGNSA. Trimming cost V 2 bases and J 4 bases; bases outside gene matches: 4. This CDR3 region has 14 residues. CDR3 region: CASSLWDSIETQYF. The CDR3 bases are TGTGCCAGCAGCTTATGGGACAGCATAGAGACCCAGTACTTC.

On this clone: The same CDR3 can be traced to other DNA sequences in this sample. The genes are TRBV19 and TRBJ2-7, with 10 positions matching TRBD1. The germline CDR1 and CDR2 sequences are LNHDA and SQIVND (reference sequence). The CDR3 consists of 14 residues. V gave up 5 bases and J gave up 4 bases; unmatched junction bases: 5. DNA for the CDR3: TGTGCCAGTAGTCCCGGACAGGGGGGGTACGAGCAGTACTTC. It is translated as CASSPGQGGYEQYF.